These 15 T cell receptor beta chains originate from one sample sequenced in a study of Tregs in tolerant kidney transplant recipients. TCRdb's table, derived via immunoSEQ multiplex PCR, lists solely in-frame clones and lacks some. The sample records some 70,000 clones, roughly 91% being singletons. The sample in question was CD4+ T cells from blood, obtained before the transplant. These receptors all come from a human donor who received a combined kidney and bone marrow transplant.

The chain carries TRBV28 and TRBJ1-2, with D maybe TRBD1 (6 bases). The CDR3 consists of 14 residues. CDR1 and CDR2 from the germline V gene are MDHEN and SYDVKM. The germline V and J ends were trimmed by 4 bases and 2 bases, with 11 bases remaining between them. The CDR3 nucleotides are TGTGCCAGCAGTTGGGGGCAGGGCAACTATGGCTACACCTTC. Translating it yields CASSWGQGNYGYTF.

The chain combines TRBV5-1 with TRBJ1-2; D remains unclear. There are 14 residues in the CDR3. CDR1 is SGHRS and CDR2 is YFSETQ in the germline V gene. The V gene lost 2 bases and the J gene lost 0 bases, with 8 bases spanning the gap. For the CDR3, the DNA is TGCGCCAGCAGCTTAGACAAGCCTAACTATGGCTACACCTTC. This translates into CASSLDKPNYGYTF.

V is TRBV5-1 and J is TRBJ1-5, with TRBD1 as a possible D gene (6 bases). V lost 4 bases to trimming and J lost 4 bases, with 9 bases between them. CDR3 length: 13 amino acids. CDR1 and CDR2 from the germline V gene are SGHRS and YFSETQ. DNA of the CDR3: TGCGCCAGCAGCCAGGACAGTAATCAGCCCCAGCATTTT. It specifies CASSQDSNQPQHF.

The chain uses TRBV9 and TRBJ2-2, with TRBD2 matching over 11 bases. The CDR3 sequence is 18 residues long. Germline CDR1 reads SGDLS; CDR2 reads YYNGEE. Trimming took 2 bases from V and 2 from J; bases not matched to a gene: 8. The CDR3 DNA sequence: TGTGCCAGCAGCGTCATAGCGGGAGGGCCTGCTAACACCGGGGAGCTGTTTTTT. Translated: CASSVIAGGPANTGELFF.

The rearrangement uses TRBV19 and TRBJ1-2, with a tentative D call TRBD1 (6 bases). Trimming stripped 5 bases from V and 3 bases from J, with 13 bases between. The CDR3 loop spans 14 amino acids. Germline V CDR1 and CDR2: LNHDA, SQIVND (reference sequence). For the CDR3, the DNA is TGTGCCAGTAGTTTCCCTCAGGGGCACTATGGCTACACCTTC. This encodes CASSFPQGHYGYTF.

J is TRBJ2-1 and V is TRBV5-4; TRBD2 matches at 12 bases. The germline V gene has CDR1 SGHNT and CDR2 YYREEE (reference sequence). The junction had 17 bases not matched to a gene; V was cut back by 4 bases and J by 15 bases. The CDR3 sequence is 16 residues long. CDR3 DNA: TGTGCCAGCAGCCTGGGGGCACTAGCGGGAGGCTCACGAGGGTTCTTC. Amino acids: CASSLGALAGGSRGFF. Based on the CDR3 plus reference TRBV5-4 and TRBJ2-1, the full variable domain is ETGVTQSPTHLIKTRGQQVTLRCSSQSGHNTVSWYQQALGQGPQFIFQYYREEENGRGNFPPRFSGLQFPNYSSELNVNALELDDSALYLCASSLGALAGGSRGFFGPGTRLTVL.

This chain uses TRBV10-3 with TRBJ2-7; TRBD2 is a possible D gene (6 bases). CDR3 length: 13 residues. Germline loops: CDR1 ENHRY, CDR2 SYGVKD. V was clipped by 9 bases and J by 5 bases, with 17 bases between them. CDR3 sequence reads: CAITGTTGDEQYF. In DNA, the CDR3 is TGTGCCATTACCGGGACGACGGGAGACGAGCAGTACTTC.

The gene calls are TRBV7-9 and TRBJ2-7; 9 nucleotides agree with TRBD2. The CDR3 consists of 17 residues. Trimming removed 5 bases from V and 0 bases from J; junction bases left unmatched: 11. The V gene's germline CDR1 is SEHNR and CDR2 FQNEAQ (reference sequence). The CDR3 here is CASSPYGSSGVSYEQYF. For the CDR3, the DNA is TGTGCCAGCAGCCCCTACGGGTCTAGCGGGGTCTCCTACGAGCAGTACTTC.

The rearrangement uses TRBV11-3 and TRBJ2-2; D is ambiguous. The germline gives CDR1 SGHNT, CDR2 YENEEA. CDR3 length equals 16 residues. The V end lost 4 bases, the J end lost 3 bases, and 15 bases lay between the germline ends. CDR3 protein: CASSWRGGGDTGELFF. The CDR3 DNA is TGTGCCAGCAGCTGGCGTGGTGGCGGAGACACCGGGGAGCTGTTTTTT.

The chain links TRBV13 to TRBJ2-1; TRBD1 agrees at 8 bases. The V segment lost 5 bases and the J segment 2 bases; nucleotides outside the gene matches: 5. The V gene's germline CDR1 is PRHDT and CDR2 FYEKMQ (reference sequence). The length of the CDR3 is 15 residues. CDR3 nucleotides: TGTGCCAGCAGCACCCGACAGGGGACCTACAATGAGCAGTTCTTC. It yields the protein CASSTRQGTYNEQFF.

This chain joins TRBV28 and TRBJ1-2, with D hard to call. Germline CDR1 and CDR2: MDHEN and SYDVKM. This CDR3 is built from 15 residues. The V end lost 4 bases, the J end lost 0 bases, and 12 bases lay between the germline ends. The CDR3 loop is CASSSPSVANYGYTF. Here the CDR3 DNA reads TGTGCCAGCAGTTCCCCCAGCGTAGCTAACTATGGCTACACCTTC.

The chain couples TRBV25-1 to TRBJ1-4, with TRBD1 identical over 8 bases. Germline assignment: CDR1 MGHDK and CDR2 SYGVNS. The CDR3 runs 13 residues. The junction had 5 bases not matched to a gene; V was cut back by 6 bases and J by 8 bases. The CDR3, as DNA: TGTGCCAGCAGAGACAGGGGTGGAGAAAAACTGTTTTTT. Residues: CASRDRGGEKLFF.

This sequence joins TRBV10-3 and TRBJ1-4, with D possibly being TRBD1 (6 bases). The CDR3 is made up of 14 amino acids. CDR1 ENHRY and CDR2 SYGVKD come from the germline V gene. The ends were cut back, 6 bases at V and 6 bases at J, with 14 bases in the middle. The CDR3 DNA reads as TGTGCCATCAGAAGTCAGGGGCGAGATGAAAAACTGTTTTTT. It yields the protein CAIRSQGRDEKLFF.

V is TRBV27 and J is TRBJ2-1; 11 bases agree with TRBD2. Trimming at V came to 2 bases and at J to 3 bases, leaving 12 bases not matched to a gene. The CDR3 extends over 19 amino acids. Per germline, CDR1 MNHEY and CDR2 SMNVEV (reference sequence). The CDR3 region has the DNA TGTGCCAGCAGTTTAGGATGGGGACTAGCGGCCTCCGTCTACAATGAGCAGTTCTTC. Its translation is CASSLGWGLAASVYNEQFF.

V is TRBV6-5 and J is TRBJ1-4, with 9 bases aligning to TRBD1. This CDR3 region has 14 residues. V lost 6 bases to trimming and J lost 8 bases; unmatched junction nucleotides: 7. Per germline, CDR1 MNHEY and CDR2 SVGAGI. Here the CDR3 DNA reads TGTGCCAGCAGGGTGACAGGGGGTCGCGAAAAACTGTTTTTT. This codes for CASRVTGGREKLFF.